The T cell receptor (beta chain) described here comes from a study of blood T cell repertoires in COVID-19. As for the study in general: The origin of the acute and convalescent COVID-19 samples was the United States, Italy and Spain. Sources were T cells, B-cell-depleted T cells, or PBMCs; the material itself was cDNA or gDNA.

The CDR3 contains 14 residues. Trimming left V 0 bases short and J 2 bases short, with 7 bases between. Looked up from germline, CDR1 is SGDLS and CDR2 is YYNGEE. In the authors' methods: Using reference gene primer amplification, nucleated cell counts were estimated. Profiling relied on immunoSEQ multiplex PCR, and the TCRdb table lists in-frame clones only, not all of them. V, J and clone size are those of that table, while D and trimming were read from the DNA. Of more than 100,000 clones in the sample, about four fifths were seen once. This receptor was identified in an elderly woman with acute or convalescent COVID-19. The sample taken for sequencing was peripheral blood. The genes are TRBV9 and TRBJ2-3; D is unclear. DNA of the CDR3: TGTGCCAGCAGCGTAGCGGTTTACACAGATACGCAGTATTTT. Amino acid sequence: CASSVAVYTDTQYF.